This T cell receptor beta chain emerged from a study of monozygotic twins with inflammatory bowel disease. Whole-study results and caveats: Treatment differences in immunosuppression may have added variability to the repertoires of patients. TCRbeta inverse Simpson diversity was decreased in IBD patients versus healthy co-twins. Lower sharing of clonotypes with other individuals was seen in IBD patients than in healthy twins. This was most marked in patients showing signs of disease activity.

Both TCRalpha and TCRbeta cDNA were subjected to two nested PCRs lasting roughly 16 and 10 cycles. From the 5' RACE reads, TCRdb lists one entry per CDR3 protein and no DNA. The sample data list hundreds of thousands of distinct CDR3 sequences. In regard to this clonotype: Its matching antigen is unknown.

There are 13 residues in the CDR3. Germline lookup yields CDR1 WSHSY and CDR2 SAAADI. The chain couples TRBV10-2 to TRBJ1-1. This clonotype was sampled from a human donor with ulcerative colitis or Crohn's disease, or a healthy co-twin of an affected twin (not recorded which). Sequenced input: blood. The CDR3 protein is CASSDPARTEAFF.